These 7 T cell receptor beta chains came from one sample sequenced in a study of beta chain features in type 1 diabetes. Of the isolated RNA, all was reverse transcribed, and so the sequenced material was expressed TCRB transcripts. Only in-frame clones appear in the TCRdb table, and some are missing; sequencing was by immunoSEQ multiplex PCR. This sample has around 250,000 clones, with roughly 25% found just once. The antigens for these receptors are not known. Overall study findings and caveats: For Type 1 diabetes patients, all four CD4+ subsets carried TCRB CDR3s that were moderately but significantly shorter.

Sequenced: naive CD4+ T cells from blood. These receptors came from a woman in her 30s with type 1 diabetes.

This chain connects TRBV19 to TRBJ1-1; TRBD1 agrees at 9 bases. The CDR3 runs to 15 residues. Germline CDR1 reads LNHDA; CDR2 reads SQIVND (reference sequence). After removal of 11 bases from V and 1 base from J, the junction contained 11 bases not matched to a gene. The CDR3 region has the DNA TGTGCCTCCCGGGACAGGGAGGTTGGGAACACTGAAGCTTTCTTT. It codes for CASRDREVGNTEAFF.

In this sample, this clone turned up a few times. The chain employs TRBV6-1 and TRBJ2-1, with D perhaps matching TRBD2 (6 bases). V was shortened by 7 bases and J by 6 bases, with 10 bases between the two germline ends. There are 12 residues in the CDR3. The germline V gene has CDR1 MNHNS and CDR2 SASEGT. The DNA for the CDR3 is TGTGCCAGCAAGACTAGTGGCAATGAGCAGTTCTTC. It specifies CASKTSGNEQFF.

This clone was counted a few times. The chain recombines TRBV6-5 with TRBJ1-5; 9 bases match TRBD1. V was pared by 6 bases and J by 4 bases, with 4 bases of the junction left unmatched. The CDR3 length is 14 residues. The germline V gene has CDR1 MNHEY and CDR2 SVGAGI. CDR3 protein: CASSRGQGNQPQHF. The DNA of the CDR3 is TGTGCCAGCAGCAGAGGACAGGGGAATCAGCCCCAGCATTTT.

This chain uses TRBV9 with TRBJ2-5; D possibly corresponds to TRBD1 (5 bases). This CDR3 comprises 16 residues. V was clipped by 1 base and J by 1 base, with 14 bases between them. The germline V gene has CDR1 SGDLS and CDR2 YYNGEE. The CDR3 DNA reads TGTGCCAGCAGCGTATGGCAGGGAACGACCCAAGAGACCCAGTACTTC. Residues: CASSVWQGTTQETQYF.

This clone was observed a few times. CDR3 DNA: TGTGCCAGCAGCTTCAGGGGGGAGACCCAGTACTTC. It codes for CASSFRGETQYF. V usage is TRBV7-8 and J usage is TRBJ2-5; 7 bases agree with TRBD1. The CDR3 consists of 12 residues. The V segment lost 3 bases and the J segment 5 bases; nucleotides outside the gene matches: 0. CDR1 is SGHVS and CDR2 is FQNEAQ in the germline V gene.

The CDR3 region has the DNA TGTGCCATCAGTGAAGAGGAGCGCGAAAAACTGTTTTTT. Its protein product is CAISEEEREKLFF. This chain uses TRBV10-3 with TRBJ1-4; D is unclear. The CDR3 runs to 13 residues. Trimming stripped 3 bases from V and 8 bases from J, with 10 bases between. CDR1 and CDR2 (germline): ENHRY, SYGVKD.

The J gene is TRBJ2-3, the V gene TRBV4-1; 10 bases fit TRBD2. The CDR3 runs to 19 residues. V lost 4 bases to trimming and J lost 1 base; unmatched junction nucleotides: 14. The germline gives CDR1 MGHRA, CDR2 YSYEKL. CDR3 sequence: CASSLSGPAGGMGTDTQYF. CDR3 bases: TGCGCCAGCAGCCTCTCTGGACCAGCGGGAGGGATGGGCACAGATACGCAGTATTTT.